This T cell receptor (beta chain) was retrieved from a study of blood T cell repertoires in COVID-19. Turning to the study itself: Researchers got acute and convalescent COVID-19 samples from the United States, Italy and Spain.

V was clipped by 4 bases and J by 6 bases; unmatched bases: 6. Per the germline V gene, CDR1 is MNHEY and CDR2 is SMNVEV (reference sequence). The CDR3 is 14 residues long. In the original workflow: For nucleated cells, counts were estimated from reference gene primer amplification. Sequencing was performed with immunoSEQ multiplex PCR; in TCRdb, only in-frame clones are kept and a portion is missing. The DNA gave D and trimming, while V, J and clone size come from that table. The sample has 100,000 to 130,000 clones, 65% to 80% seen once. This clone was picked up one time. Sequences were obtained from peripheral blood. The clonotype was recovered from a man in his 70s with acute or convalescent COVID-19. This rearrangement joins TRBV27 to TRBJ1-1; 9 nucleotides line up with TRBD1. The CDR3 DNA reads TGTGCCAGCAGTTCACAGGGGGCTAGGGCTGAAGCTTTCTTT. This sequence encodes CASSSQGARAEAFF.